The 8 T cell receptor beta chains below all came from one sample that was sequenced in a study of blood T cell repertoires in COVID-19. The assay was immunoSEQ multiplex PCR, and TCRdb's table has in-frame clones only and misses some. The data contain some 65,000 clones, roughly 74% of them singletons. Sequenced sample: peripheral blood. These receptor sequences come from a woman at least 80 years old with acute or convalescent COVID-19.

J is TRBJ1-2 and V is TRBV27; TRBD1 matches at 7 bases. Germline V gene sequence: CDR1 MNHEY, CDR2 SMNVEV (reference sequence). The CDR3 is made up of 14 amino acids. The V segment lost 2 bases and the J segment 7 bases; nucleotides outside the gene matches: 7. Here the CDR3 reads CASSLLGGAGGYTF. CDR3 nucleotide sequence: TGTGCCAGCAGTTTACTAGGGGGCGCGGGTGGCTACACCTTC.

CDR3 in DNA: TGTGCCAGCAGTCCGGGGGGGTACATTCAGTACTTC. This codes for CASSPGGYIQYF. The rearrangement links TRBV28 to TRBJ2-4; 8 bases fit TRBD2. With 5 bases clipped from V and 8 bases from J, the junction kept 2 bases outside the gene matches. Germline lookup yields CDR1 MDHEN and CDR2 SYDVKM. The CDR3 runs 12 residues.

The V and J genes are TRBV6-4 and TRBJ1-6, with D unresolved. Trimming took 2 bases from V and 10 from J, leaving 9 bases between them. Per the germline V gene, CDR1 is MRHNA and CDR2 is SNTAGT. The CDR3 covers 13 residues. Here the CDR3 DNA reads TGTGCCAGCAGTGACAGGGAGGAGTCACCCCTCCACTTT. This codes for CASSDREESPLHF.

The count of this clone is one. This sequence joins TRBV6-2 or TRBV6-3 and TRBJ2-7; a possible D gene is TRBD1 (5 bases). V lost 6 bases to trimming and J lost 1 base, with 10 bases between them. CDR1 and CDR2 from the germline V gene are MNHEY and SVGEGT. This CDR3 contains 13 residues. CDR3: CASSPDSSYEQYF. The CDR3 region has the DNA TGTGCCAGCAGCCCCGACAGTTCCTACGAGCAGTACTTC.

The rearrangement joins TRBV11-1 to TRBJ2-7; maybe TRBD2 (5 bases). Germline values: CDR1 SGHAT, CDR2 FQDESV (reference sequence). This CDR3 region has 14 residues. V gave up 1 base and J gave up 5 bases, with 12 bases separating them. This chain's CDR3 is CASSLVSEGHEQYF. The CDR3, as DNA: TGTGCCAGCAGCTTAGTGTCTGAGGGCCACGAGCAGTACTTC.

The chain carries TRBV5-1 and TRBJ1-1, with D tentatively TRBD1 (6 bases). The ends were cut back, 6 bases at V and 5 bases at J, with 14 bases in the middle. Germline V gene data show CDR1 as SGHRS and CDR2 as YFSETQ. The CDR3 is 13 residues long. The CDR3 is CASTENRETEAFF. The DNA of the CDR3 is TGCGCCAGCACCGAAAACAGGGAAACTGAAGCTTTCTTT.

The V gene is TRBV5-6, the J gene TRBJ2-1; D may be TRBD1 (6 bases). The germline V gene encodes CDR1 SGHDT and CDR2 YYEEEE. The CDR3 consists of 13 residues. V was cut by 7 bases and J by 5 bases, with 13 bases left in between. CDR3 nucleotides: TGTGCCAGCTCACAAACAGGGCACAATGAGCAGTTCTTC. The encoded protein is CASSQTGHNEQFF.

The V and J genes are TRBV29-1 and TRBJ1-1, with 10 bases lining up with TRBD1. The CDR3 consists of 13 residues. Trimming cost V 8 bases and J 5 bases; bases outside gene matches: 8. Germline V lookup: CDR1 SQVTM, CDR2 ANQGSEA. CDR3 DNA sequence: TGCAGCACTCGGACGGGACAGGGGACTGAAGCTTTCTTT. It encodes CSTRTGQGTEAFF.